The entry that follows covers one TCR beta chain sequence. The clone's antigen remains unknown. The record has no base qualities; no much larger clone is one base away. TCRbeta CDR3 regions were amplified from genomic DNA by means of the immunoSEQ Assay, a bias-controlled multiplex PCR. The authors processed their data as follows. Nucleated cell counts per sample were estimated from amplification of reference gene primers within the assay. Sequence reads were collapsed and filtered to measure the absolute abundance of every unique TCRbeta CDR3 rearrangement. For each sample, productive Simpson clonality was calculated as the square root of Simpson's diversity index over productive rearrangements. TCRdb limited this immuneACCESS table to in-frame rearrangements with V and J called. A share of clones is missing; checked studies link under half to unresolved V genes, and the rest is unexplained. V and J calls and clone size come straight from that table; D and trimming were deduced from the DNA. A total of 120,000 or so clones appear in this sample, 60% to 85% of them only once. The ten most abundant clones make up about 6.8% of the sample.

The collaborating institutions used their own protocols to collect whole blood in K2EDTA tubes. Collaborator samples were shipped for TCRbeta analysis as frozen whole blood, isolated PBMCs, or DNA extracted from either sample type. The sample is drawn from a study of blood T cell repertoires in COVID-19 (dated by TCRdb to about 2020). About the investigation overall: Collaborator samples came from the United States, Italy and Spain and covered acute and convalescent phases of COVID-19. The prospective study material was composed of cDNA or gDNA derived from T cells, B-cell-depleted T cells, or PBMCs. Subjects who had been exposed to COVID-19, were actively infected with it, or had recovered from it provided the deeply sampled blood TCRbeta repertoires that made up the dataset. A freely available public database, intended as a resource for researchers studying the immune response to SARS-CoV-2, is where the repertoires were released. The samples were drawn from two sources: the first 160 participants of the ongoing ImmuneRACE study, and fewer than 1,500 subjects contributed by 6 global collaborators. A de-identified subject ID, COVID-19 status, age in years and sex were almost always included in the sample metadata. HLA class I and class II types, where available, came from metadata supplied by the sample provider rather than from assay-based typing. What the research found in general, with its limitations: The quantity of clinical and demographic metadata differed by source and by participant and was supplied without curation.

The cysteine opens and the phenylalanine closes a CDR3 of 13 amino acids. Solely the CDR3 DNA is kept, with 39 bases framed from the first base. Trimmed from V: 0 bases; trimmed from J: 6 bases; junction bases lacking a gene match: 0. The CDR1 and CDR2 encoded by the germline V gene are SGHRS and YFSETQ. The sequence joins TRBV5-1 to TRBJ1-1; the junction holds 9 bases that match TRBD1. Sequencing was carried out using peripheral blood. This TCR was sampled from a man aged 65-85 years with acute or convalescent COVID-19. The DNA reads as follows: TGCGCCAGCAGCTTGGGACAGGGGGCTGAAGCTTTCTTT. It specifies CASSLGQGAEAFF.